This T cell receptor (beta chain) was identified in a study of cytomegalovirus exposure and HLA in healthy donors. Study-wide results and caveats: CMV serostatus alone was available as immune exposure information. There were several of the most significant clusters that appeared linked to common viral pathogens in a later analysis.

With respect to this clone: The antigen is not known.

Primers for the PCR totalled 60 Vbeta and 13 Jbeta. Libraries were prepared by immunoSEQ multiplex PCR; TCRdb keeps only in-frame clonotypes and omits some of them. The sample consists of 170,000 or so clones, about three quarters of them appearing once. Trimming left V 0 bases short and J 2 bases short, with 12 bases between. CDR3 size: 15 residues. CDR1 and CDR2 (germline): SGHNT, YYREEE (reference sequence). The chain recombines TRBV5-4 with TRBJ2-7; D might be TRBD1 (5 bases). This TCR was sampled from a woman aged 25 to 39 in good health and CMV-seronegative. Sequencing was done on a sample of PBMCs. DNA of the CDR3: TGTGCCAGCAGCTTGGGGGGCAAAGGTACCTACGAGCAGTACTTC. It yields the protein CASSLGGKGTYEQYF.